This T cell receptor (beta chain) originates from a study of cytomegalovirus exposure and HLA in healthy donors. A remark on this clone: What it recognizes is unknown.

The PCR used 60 Vbeta and 13 Jbeta primers. The protocol was immunoSEQ multiplex PCR, while the TCRdb copy is restricted to in-frame clones and leaves out a portion. The repertoire holds 100,000 to 150,000 clones, with less than 90% as singletons. Germline CDR1 is SNHLY and CDR2 is FYNNEI. The junction had 3 bases not matched to a gene; V was cut back by 3 bases and J by 5 bases. CDR3 length equals 14 residues. Study observations and caveats: Productive rates of about 87% or about 30% were seen for most TCR beta V segments in an earlier analysis.

Unrecorded immune exposure was likely among donors, who were nominally healthy when sampled. The source of this sequence is a man aged 18 to 29 in good health and CMV-seropositive. This sequence joins TRBV2 and TRBJ1-2; 10 bases are shared with TRBD1. The sample consisted of PBMCs. CDR3 DNA: TGTGCCAGCAGTGATGCGGACAGGGGGTATGGCTACACCTTC. It encodes CASSDADRGYGYTF.